This T cell receptor (beta chain) was found in a study of cytomegalovirus exposure and HLA in healthy donors. Study conclusions and caveats: Most TCR sequences proved rare, with some public TCRs found in many donors. Earlier results showed most TCR beta V segments being productive about 87% or about 30% of the time. HLA alleles showed associations with about 15,000 TCR beta sequences in a later analysis, at a 0.05 false discovery rate.

Concerning this clone: Antigen specificity is unknown.

Per the germline V gene, CDR1 is SGHAT and CDR2 is FQNNGV. Between the trimmed V and J ends, which lost 1 base and 2 bases, there was a span of 14 bases. The length of the CDR3 is 16 residues. PCR involved 60 Vbeta and 13 Jbeta primers. Data came from immunoSEQ multiplex PCR; TCRdb stores just in-frame clones and leaves some out. This sample has about 150,000 clones, with more than 75% found just once. The TCR sequence derives from a human donor in good health. The sequencing sample was made of PBMCs. This chain uses TRBV11-2 with TRBJ2-5; a weak D match, TRBD2 (5 bases). As DNA, the CDR3 is TGTGCCAGCAGCTTAGTACCGGGGATGCTACAAGAGACCCAGTACTTC. Translated, it gives CASSLVPGMLQETQYF.